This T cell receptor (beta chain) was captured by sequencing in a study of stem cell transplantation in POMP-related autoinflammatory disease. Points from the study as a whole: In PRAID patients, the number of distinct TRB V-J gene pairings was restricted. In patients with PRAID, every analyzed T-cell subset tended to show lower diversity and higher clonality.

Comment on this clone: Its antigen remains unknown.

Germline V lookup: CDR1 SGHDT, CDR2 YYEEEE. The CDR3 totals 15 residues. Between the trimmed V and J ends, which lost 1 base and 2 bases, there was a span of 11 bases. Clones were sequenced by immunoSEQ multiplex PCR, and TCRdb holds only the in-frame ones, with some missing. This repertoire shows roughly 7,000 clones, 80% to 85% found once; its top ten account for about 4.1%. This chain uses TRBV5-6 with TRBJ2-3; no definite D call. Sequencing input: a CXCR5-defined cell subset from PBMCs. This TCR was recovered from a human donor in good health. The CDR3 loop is CASSLLMTPTDTQYF. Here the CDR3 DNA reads TGTGCCAGCAGCTTGTTGATGACCCCCACAGATACGCAGTATTTT.